This entry lists 25 T cell receptor beta chains sequenced from one sample in a study. TCRdb re-analysed the 5' RACE reads in MiXCR, keeping a single row per CDR3 protein. Among approximately 40,000 distinct CDR3 sequences, 30% were seen once, and the ten largest hold 4% to 4.5%. Sample: tumor-infiltrating memory CD4+ T cells sorted from the breast tumor. As for subset: memory CD4+ T cells, CD4+CD45RO+CD25-. The receptors were gathered from a female donor with breast cancer.

In its sample, this clonotype was seen a few times. This chain connects TRBV4-1 to TRBJ2-7; TRBD2 aligns across 9 bases. The CDR3 extends over 18 amino acids. CDR1 and CDR2 (germline): MGHRA, YSYEKL. The V gene end was trimmed by 0 bases and the J gene end by 0 bases; junction bases not matched to a gene: 9. DNA for the CDR3: TGCGCCAGCAGCCAAGAACGAGCGGGGGGTACTAGCTCCTACGAGCAGTACTTC. It is translated as CASSQERAGGTSSYEQYF.

This clonotype was seen only once. The genes are TRBV5-5 and TRBJ2-1; the match to TRBD2 covers 7 bases. V was clipped by 4 bases and J by 7 bases; unmatched bases: 8. In germline, CDR1 is SGHKS, CDR2 YYEKEE (reference sequence). The CDR3 sequence is 14 residues long. The CDR3 DNA is TGTGCCAGCAGCGCGGGGGACTCCCGGAATGAGCAGTTCTTC. Its translation is CASSAGDSRNEQFF.

This clonotype has only a few counts. The J gene is TRBJ2-7, the V gene TRBV9; TRBD1 agrees at 8 bases. Germline CDR1 and CDR2: SGDLS and YYNGEE. The CDR3 totals 12 residues. After removal of 3 bases from V and 5 bases from J, the junction contained 1 base not matched to a gene. CDR3: CASSADRDEQYF. The CDR3 DNA reads TGTGCCAGCAGCGCGGACAGGGACGAGCAGTACTTC.

V and J are TRBV27 and TRBJ1-2; possible D gene TRBD1, 6 bases. Germline values: CDR1 MNHEY, CDR2 SMNVEV (reference sequence). V was clipped by 6 bases and J by 6 bases, with 20 bases between them. This CDR3 comprises 15 residues. CDR3 loop: CASRPQGTNFDGYTF. CDR3 nucleotides: TGTGCCAGCAGACCCCAGGGGACGAACTTTGATGGCTACACCTTC.

Details on this clonotype: Compared with germline, one end of the junction differs, possibly owing to a read error. V usage is TRBV5-1 and J usage is TRBJ2-5; D might be TRBD2 (6 bases). The CDR3 extends over 16 amino acids. Per the germline V gene, CDR1 is SGHRS and CDR2 is YFSETQ. The CDR3 DNA sequence: TGTGCCAGCAGCCCTGCGGAGGGTGAAGCCATGGAGACCCAGTACTTC. Protein: CASSPAEGEAMETQYF.

This clonotype was picked up a small number of times. The V and J genes are TRBV5-4 and TRBJ2-3, with 8 bases matching TRBD2. The germline V gene encodes CDR1 SGHNT and CDR2 YYREEE (reference sequence). This CDR3 has 13 amino acids. J gave up 3 bases and V 6 bases, and 3 bases lay outside the gene matches. The CDR3 sequence is CASTTGGTDTQYF. The CDR3 DNA follows: TGTGCCAGCACCACGGGGGGGACAGATACGCAGTATTTT.

Only a few counts were recorded for this clonotype. The genes are TRBV2 and TRBJ1-4; TRBD1 matches at 8 bases. V lost 10 bases to trimming and J lost 1 base; unmatched junction nucleotides: 8. The CDR3 contains 15 residues. CDR1 is SNHLY and CDR2 is FYNNEI in the germline V gene. This CDR3 is CATHDRGRTNEKLFF. The CDR3 DNA follows: TGTGCCACACACGACAGGGGCCGAACTAATGAAAAACTGTTTTTT.

V is TRBV7-9 and J is TRBJ2-1, with 9 nucleotides matching TRBD2. The germline V gene encodes CDR1 SEHNR and CDR2 FQNEAQ (reference sequence). The J segment lost 4 bases and the V segment lost 1 base, leaving 5 bases of the junction unmatched. This CDR3 is 16 amino acids long. CDR3 sequence reads: CASSLGAGGPYNEQFF. CDR3 nucleotides: TGTGCCAGCAGCTTAGGAGCGGGAGGCCCTTACAATGAGCAGTTCTTC.

This chain connects TRBV5-1 to TRBJ2-7, with D possibly TRBD1 on 6 matching bases. V was trimmed by 3 bases and J by 1 base, leaving 14 bases between them. This CDR3 has 15 residues. The V gene's germline CDR1 is SGHRS and CDR2 YFSETQ. The CDR3, as DNA: TGCGCCAGCAGCTACACAGGGCAAGCGTCCTACGAGCAGTACTTC. Protein: CASSYTGQASYEQYF. The variable domain in full, completed from reference TRBV5-1 and TRBJ2-7, reads KAGVTQTPRYLIKTRGQQVTLSCSPISGHRSVSWYQQTPGQGLQFLFEYFSETQRNKGNFPGRFSGRQFSNSRSEMNVSTLELGDSALYLCASSYTGQASYEQYFGPGTRLTVT.

The rearrangement joins TRBV29-1 to TRBJ2-4; TRBD1 is a possible D gene (6 bases). Trimming cost V 6 bases and J 7 bases, with 16 bases left between them. The CDR3 spans 13 residues. Looked up from germline, CDR1 is SQVTM and CDR2 is ANQGSEA. This CDR3 is CSVQGTTGNIQYF. The CDR3 bases are TGCAGCGTCCAGGGGACAACCGGGAACATTCAGTACTTC.

The table lists this clonotype with a few counts. This chain joins TRBV4-1 and TRBJ2-2; D is unclear. Trimming took 0 bases from V and 13 from J, leaving 12 bases between them. The CDR3 sequence is 13 residues long. The germline CDR1 and CDR2 sequences are MGHRA and YSYEKL. The CDR3 sequence: CASSQEPPGPLFF. The CDR3 DNA follows: TGCGCCAGCAGCCAAGAACCTCCCGGCCCGCTGTTTTTT.

The chain employs TRBV3-1 and TRBJ2-1; 8 bases line up with TRBD2. The germline V gene encodes CDR1 LGHDT and CDR2 YNNKEL (reference sequence). The CDR3 contains 16 residues. J was trimmed by 0 bases and V by 6 bases; bases with no gene match: 7. The CDR3 nucleotides are TGTGCCAGCAGGGCCGGGGGGGGTTTCTCCTACAATGAGCAGTTCTTC. Protein product: CASRAGGGFSYNEQFF.

The rearrangement links TRBV27 to TRBJ2-1; no definite D call. The ends were cut back, 6 bases at V and 3 bases at J, with 9 bases in the middle. CDR1 and CDR2 from the germline V gene are MNHEY and SMNVEV (reference sequence). The CDR3 length is 13 residues. CDR3 nucleotide sequence: TGTGCCAGCAGCCCTGGCCGCTACAATGAGCAGTTCTTC. Its protein is CASSPGRYNEQFF.

In this sample, this clonotype turned up many times. J is TRBJ2-5 and V is TRBV7-6; tentative D call: TRBD2 (5 bases). Trimming removed 3 bases at V and 4 bases at J, with 12 bases between. CDR1 and CDR2 from the germline V gene are SGHVS and FNYEAQ. The CDR3 has 14 amino acids. CDR3 protein: CASSFFTGLETQYF. The CDR3 nucleotides read TGTGCCAGCAGCTTCTTTACGGGGTTAGAGACCCAGTACTTC.

V gene TRBV4-1 combines with J gene TRBJ2-3, with D hard to call. CDR3 length: 13 residues. Per germline, CDR1 MGHRA and CDR2 YSYEKL. Deletions cut 8 bases from V and 4 bases from J, with 13 bases between. CDR3 sequence: CASQDAISDTQYF. As DNA, the CDR3 is TGCGCCAGCCAAGACGCGATATCAGATACGCAGTATTTT.

Regarding this clonotype: Since a much larger clone is just one base distant, this may be a read error. This chain links TRBV6-5 with TRBJ1-5; D remains unclear. V was shortened by 6 bases and J by 6 bases, with 12 bases between the two germline ends. This CDR3 has 13 amino acids. Germline loops: CDR1 MNHEY, CDR2 SVGAGI. The CDR3: CASSPFGSQPQHF. The CDR3 DNA sequence: TGTGCCAGCAGCCCATTTGGAAGTCAGCCCCAGCATTTT.

This clonotype was picked up many times. The chain links TRBV6-2 or TRBV6-3 to TRBJ2-1, with 10 bases identical to TRBD2. The germline V gene encodes CDR1 MNHEY and CDR2 SVGEGT. This CDR3 is 16 amino acids long. V lost 8 bases to trimming and J lost 1 base; unmatched junction nucleotides: 8. CDR3 nucleotides: TGTGCCAGCCGAGAGCGGGAGGGTCCATCCTACAATGAGCAGTTCTTC. Protein product: CASREREGPSYNEQFF.

This clonotype occurred many times. V usage is TRBV7-2 and J usage is TRBJ2-4; possible D gene TRBD2, 5 bases. Germline-derived CDR1 and CDR2 are SGHTA and FQGNSA. V lost 5 bases and J 0 bases, leaving 11 bases between the germline ends. The CDR3 runs 15 residues. The CDR3 region is CASSPTRIAKNIQYF. CDR3 nucleotide sequence: TGTGCCAGCAGCCCCACTAGGATAGCCAAAAACATTCAGTACTTC.

This rearrangement joins TRBV27 to TRBJ1-1, with a weak D call TRBD1 (6 bases). Trimming removed 5 bases from V and 5 bases from J, with 21 bases in between. This CDR3 has 16 residues. Germline V gene sequence: CDR1 MNHEY, CDR2 SMNVEV (reference sequence). For the CDR3, the DNA is TGTGCCAGCAGTCTGAGGGCAGGGGAACTGCGAACTGAAGCTTTCTTT. This translates into CASSLRAGELRTEAFF.

This clonotype was seen only a few times. V and J are TRBV28 and TRBJ1-5; 7 bases match TRBD1. This CDR3 contains 15 residues. The trim removed 7 bases at V and 7 bases at J, leaving 13 bases unmatched. CDR1 and CDR2 (germline): MDHEN, SYDVKM. As DNA, the CDR3 is TGTGCCAGCAAGACCGGACAGGCTTTGGGGCAGCCCCAGCATTTT. This translates into CASKTGQALGQPQHF.

In this sample, this clonotype turned up a few times. The CDR3 nucleotides are TGTGCCAGCAGCGTAGCTGGTAACTACAATGAGCAGTTCTTC. Its protein is CASSVAGNYNEQFF. V gene TRBV9 combines with J gene TRBJ2-1; D is unresolved. CDR3 size: 14 residues. Germline V gene data show CDR1 as SGDLS and CDR2 as YYNGEE. Trimming took off 0 bases at V and 3 bases at J, with 7 bases between the two ends.

The genes are TRBV9 and TRBJ1-1, with 10 nucleotides matching TRBD1. The CDR3 loop spans 17 amino acids. Trimming cost V 4 bases and J 5 bases; bases outside gene matches: 14. CDR1 is SGDLS and CDR2 is YYNGEE in the germline V gene. The CDR3: CASSPGVGTGDRTEAFF. CDR3 bases: TGTGCCAGCAGCCCGGGGGTGGGGACAGGGGATAGAACTGAAGCTTTCTTT.

This clonotype has more than one count but fewer than ten. The chain carries TRBV5-6 and TRBJ2-4, with D perhaps given as TRBD1 or TRBD2 (5 bases each). V was clipped by 1 base and J by 1 base, with 12 bases between them. The CDR3 has 16 residues. Germline V lookup: CDR1 SGHDT, CDR2 YYEEEE. CDR3 protein: CASSLTGRWAKNIQYF. The CDR3 coding sequence is TGTGCCAGCAGCTTGACGGGGCGGTGGGCCAAAAACATTCAGTACTTC.

The chain has TRBV7-3 and TRBJ2-2, with no clear D. Germline V gives CDR1 SGHTA, CDR2 FQGTGA. The CDR3 has 14 amino acids. With 5 bases removed from V and 4 bases from J, the gap between germline ends came to 11 bases. The CDR3 region is CASSPHTTTGELFF. In nucleotides, the CDR3 is TGTGCCAGCAGCCCTCATACAACCACCGGGGAGCTGTTTTTT. Variable domain in full (rest from reference TRBV7-3 and TRBJ2-2): GAGVSQTPSNKVTEKGKYVELRCDPISGHTALYWYRQSLGQGPEFLIYFQGTGAADDSGLPNDRFFAVRPEGSVSTLKIQRTERGDSAVYLCASSPHTTTGELFFGEGSRLTVL.

This chain uses TRBV5-6 with TRBJ2-1, with 8 bases lining up with TRBD1. Trimming at V came to 3 bases and at J to 9 bases, leaving 5 bases not matched to a gene. The length of the CDR3 is 13 residues. Germline CDR1 is SGHDT and CDR2 is YYEEEE. The CDR3 coding sequence is TGTGCCAGCAGCTACGCAGGGGGCGCTGAGCAGTTCTTC. It translates to CASSYAGGAEQFF. Drawing the rest from reference TRBV5-6 and TRBJ2-1, the complete variable domain is DAGVTQSPTHLIKTRGQQVTLRCSPKSGHDTVSWYQQALGQGPQFIFQYYEEEERQRGNFPDRFSGHQFPNYSSELNVNALLLGDSALYLCASSYAGGAEQFFGPGTRLTVL.